Listed here are 18 T cell receptor beta chains from one sample, sequenced in a study of T cell repertoires in cytomegalovirus infection (dated by TCRdb to 2018 to 2020). This sample was sequenced with an Illumina HiSeq 1500. Clones were called with MiXCR by TCRdb after fastp trimmed the public reads at Q25, and only in-frame beta chains were retained. Merged by CDR3 protein, the rows form single entries marked with the most common genes and DNA. For this sample the table gives about 260,000 distinct CDR3 sequences, of which about an eighth were detected only once. Around 8.8% of the sample lies in the top ten. Sequenced sample: PBMCs. The receptor set was obtained from a human donor in good health (CMV status not recorded). Some clones in this sample may be carry-over from other donors' samples.

This clonotype was seen ten or more times. The chain combines TRBV11-2 with TRBJ2-7; D possibly corresponds to TRBD2 (6 bases). Trimming pared 5 bases from V and 2 bases from J, leaving 16 bases between. In germline, CDR1 is SGHAT, CDR2 FQNNGV. This CDR3 is 15 amino acids long. The CDR3: CASSPRGGFTYEQYF. The CDR3 nucleotides are TGTGCCAGCAGCCCCCGCGGAGGGTTCACCTACGAGCAGTACTTC.

This clonotype was seen many times. The CDR3 coding sequence is TGTGCCAGCAGCTACGACAGGGCACCCTACAATGAGCAGTTCTTC. Translating it yields CASSYDRAPYNEQFF. This chain uses TRBV7-9 with TRBJ2-1; 7 positions agree with TRBD1. With V trimmed by 4 bases and J by 2 bases, 5 bases remained unmatched. There are 15 residues in the CDR3. CDR1 and CDR2 from the germline V gene are SEHNR and FQNEAQ (reference sequence).

Note on this clonotype: Just one base apart from a much larger clone, this may be a read error. The CDR3 protein is CASSVAYSYEQYF. In DNA form, the CDR3 reads TGTGCCAGCAGCGTTGCGTACTCCTACGAGCAGTACTTC. This chain uses TRBV7-2 with TRBJ2-7; D remains ambiguous. The CDR3 consists of 13 residues. The germline V and J ends were trimmed by 5 bases and 0 bases, with 8 bases remaining between them. Germline assignment: CDR1 SGHTA and CDR2 FQGNSA.

This clonotype was picked up many times. The rearrangement links TRBV7-2 to TRBJ1-3, with TRBD1 matching over 7 bases. Germline V gene lookup returns CDR1 SGHTA and CDR2 FQGNSA. With 5 bases clipped from V and 0 bases from J, the junction kept 13 bases outside the gene matches. The CDR3 sequence is 18 residues long. The CDR3: CASSRGTVGLTSGNTIYF. The CDR3 nucleotides read TGTGCCAGCAGCCGAGGGACAGTAGGGTTAACCTCTGGAAACACCATATATTTT.

This clonotype was seen only a few times. The rearrangement uses TRBV2 and TRBJ1-5; no firm D call. The germline V and J ends were trimmed by 8 bases and 0 bases, with 11 bases remaining between them. This CDR3 contains 14 residues. Per germline, CDR1 SNHLY and CDR2 FYNNEI. The CDR3 DNA follows: TGTGCCAGCGACGGGTCGGGTAGCAATCAGCCCCAGCATTTT. Its protein product is CASDGSGSNQPQHF.

As for this clonotype: A read error is possible here, since a much larger clone lies one base away. The J gene is TRBJ2-1, the V gene TRBV7-3, with 16 bases identical to TRBD2. Germline V gene lookup returns CDR1 SGHTA and CDR2 FQGTGA. This CDR3 contains 17 residues. In DNA, the CDR3 is TGTGCCAGCAGCTTAGAAGGGACTAGCGGGAGGGGGAATGAGCAGTTATTC. This sequence encodes CASSLEGTSGRGNEQLF.

This clonotype was seen at least ten times. The J gene is TRBJ1-2, the V gene TRBV7-9, with 8 bases aligning to TRBD1. Per germline, CDR1 SEHNR and CDR2 FQNEAQ (reference sequence). V was clipped by 0 bases and J by 2 bases; unmatched bases: 5. This CDR3 has 16 amino acids. The CDR3 region has the DNA TGTGCCAGCAGCTTAGCAGACAGGGGAGGAAACTATGGCTACACCTTC. Its translation is CASSLADRGGNYGYTF. Looking up the rest from reference TRBV7-9 and TRBJ1-2 gives the full variable domain: DTGVSQNPRHKITKRGQNVTFRCDPISEHNRLYWYRQTLGQGPEFLTYFQNEAQLEKSRLLSDRFSAERPKGSFSTLEIQRTEQGDSAMYLCASSLADRGGNYGYTFGSGTRLTVV.

The rearrangement joins TRBV7-2 to TRBJ1-5; TRBD1 might be the D (5 bases). The germline gives CDR1 SGHTA, CDR2 FQGNSA. V lost 3 bases and J lost 3, with 9 bases in between. CDR3 length: 14 amino acids. CDR3 DNA: TGTGCCAGCAGCTTCATAGGGGTCAATCAGCCCCAGCATTTT. Its translation is CASSFIGVNQPQHF.

This clonotype was picked up many times. The chain has TRBV10-3 and TRBJ1-1; D call uncertain. The CDR3 length is 14 residues. Germline CDR1 ENHRY, CDR2 SYGVKD. The germline V and J ends were trimmed by 1 base and 1 base, with 7 bases remaining between them. The DNA of the CDR3 is TGTGCCATCAGTGAGTTGGGAGGGAACACTGAAGCTTTCTTT. As protein: CAISELGGNTEAFF.

This clonotype has a count of ten or more. The chain combines TRBV7-2 with TRBJ2-2; 7 bases fit TRBD1. After removal of 5 bases from V and 4 bases from J, the junction contained 7 bases not matched to a gene. This CDR3 comprises 15 residues. Germline V CDR1 and CDR2: SGHTA, FQGNSA. In nucleotides, the CDR3 is TGTGCCAGCAGCACAGGGGCGCGACGCACCGGGGAGCTGTTTTTT. Translated: CASSTGARRTGELFF. The whole variable domain, filled in from reference TRBV7-2 and TRBJ2-2, reads GAGVSQSPSNKVTEKGKDVELRCDPISGHTALYWYRQSLGQGLEFLIYFQGNSAPDKSGLPSDRFSAERTGGSVSTLTIQRTQQEDSAVYLCASSTGARRTGELFFGEGSRLTVL.

The chain employs TRBV12-3 or TRBV12-4 and TRBJ2-7; a possible D gene is TRBD2 (5 bases). Trimming cost V 6 bases and J 2 bases, with 11 bases left between them. The CDR3 contains 13 residues. CDR3 sequence (DNA): TGTGCCAGCAGCCGCGGGTCCCCCTACGAGCAGTACTTC. Protein product: CASSRGSPYEQYF.

The CDR3 sequence is CASSSGSRNYGYTF. In DNA form, the CDR3 reads TGTGCCAGCAGCTCAGGCTCCCGAAACTATGGCTACACCTTC. V and J are TRBV11-2 and TRBJ1-2; no clear D. The V end lost 4 bases, the J end lost 2 bases, and 11 bases lay between the germline ends. CDR3 length equals 14 residues. CDR1 is SGHAT and CDR2 is FQNNGV in the germline V gene.

This clonotype was recorded at least ten times. The chain joins TRBV20-1 to TRBJ2-5, with a possible D match to TRBD1 (6 bases). Trimming shortened V by 3 bases and J by 5 bases, and 10 bases separated the two germline ends. Germline lookup yields CDR1 DFQATT and CDR2 SNEGSKA (reference sequence). The CDR3 sequence is 12 residues long. The CDR3 nucleotides are TGCAGTGCTAGGATCAGGGGTGAGACCCAGTACTTC. Residues: CSARIRGETQYF.

At least ten counts were recorded for this clonotype. The chain employs TRBV4-2 and TRBJ2-7; no firm D call. The CDR3 has 14 residues. The germline V gene encodes CDR1 LGHNA and CDR2 YNFKEQ. Trimming left V 0 bases short and J 7 bases short, with 13 bases between. The CDR3 region is CASSQDPPAREQYF. The CDR3 region has the DNA TGTGCCAGCAGCCAAGATCCACCAGCGAGGGAGCAGTACTTC.

This clonotype was observed a few times. The chain carries TRBV18 and TRBJ1-1; the D gene is possibly TRBD1 (6 bases). CDR3 length: 13 residues. Germline CDR1 is KGHSH and CDR2 is LQKENI. V was shortened by 4 bases and J by 6 bases, with 12 bases between the two germline ends. CDR3 residues: CASSQHREAEAFF. The CDR3 bases are TGTGCCAGCTCACAACACAGGGAAGCTGAAGCTTTCTTT.

Only a few counts were recorded for this clonotype. The chain links TRBV6-1 to TRBJ2-5; either TRBD1 or TRBD2 may fit D (6 bases each). Trimming took 2 bases from V and 4 from J, leaving 11 bases between them. Germline assignment: CDR1 MNHNS and CDR2 SASEGT. The CDR3 spans 14 residues. In nucleotides, the CDR3 is TGTGCCAGCAGTGAATATAGGGGGGCAGAGACCCAGTACTTC. It translates to CASSEYRGAETQYF.

The V call is TRBV29-1, the J call TRBJ2-7; D possibly corresponds to TRBD1 (6 bases). The CDR3 contains 13 residues. CDR1 and CDR2 from the germline V gene are SQVTM and ANQGSEA. With 7 bases removed from V and 3 bases from J, the gap between germline ends came to 16 bases. CDR3 region: CSARLRDNYEQYF. The DNA for the CDR3 is TGCAGCGCAAGACTACGGGACAACTACGAGCAGTACTTC.

A word on this clonotype: At one boundary the junction diverges from the germline segment, which might be a read error. This chain joins TRBV7-2 and TRBJ1-1, with TRBD1 matching 7 bases. Per the germline V gene, CDR1 is SGHTA and CDR2 is FQGNSA. This CDR3 has 16 amino acids. Here the CDR3 reads CASSLVVGRGYSETFF. The CDR3 DNA reads as TGTGCCAGCAGCTTAGTTGTGGGCAGGGGGTATTCTGAAACTTTCTTT.